This T cell receptor (beta chain) was identified during a study of T cell repertoires in aging, cancer and after chemotherapy (dated by TCRdb to about 2019). Regarding the complete study: Donors were distributed across six age groups ranging from 30 or younger to 70 or older, with at least three individuals included per group. In the hematological group, paired pre- and post-chemotherapy samples were obtained from chronic lymphocytic leukemia patients treated with fludarabine- or bendamustine-based regimens. Alongside 95 to 100 healthy donors serving as a reference group, the cohort included 200 to 250 cancer patients, of whom more than 85 had hematological cancers and 120 to 130 had solid cancers. In total, the full dataset held 8.9 million or so TCR reads. To look at immunoaging and at how T cells reconstitute after chemotherapy, the study profiled TCR beta repertoires in peripheral blood from both healthy donors and cancer patients. The paper's findings and limits, for the study overall: In healthy donors, the decline in TCR diversity with age was mainly due to loss of richness, whereas in cancer patients loss of evenness also played a role. Hematological cancer patients had lymphoid organ infiltration, which may itself impair thymic emigration or peripheral T cell expansion. Significantly lower blood TCR diversity and higher clonality were observed in untreated patients with hematological or solid cancers than in age-matched healthy donors. In both cancer cohorts, median generation probability rose over the chemotherapy interval, which suggests that the repertoire was reconstituted through rebound thymic output. According to the authors, the repertoire data do not permit conclusions about immunological memory after chemotherapy.

This clonotype was detected only a few times. The target of this receptor is not known. The sample holds no much larger clone one base away, and base qualities are not on file. Multiplex touch-down PCR with a mixed TRB-A/B primer pool was used to amplify rearranged TRB sequences covering the V, D and J segments. Illumina adapters and sample indices were added to the amplicons in two consecutive PCR reactions performed with Phusion HS II polymerase. The amplicons were purified from gel with the NucleoSpin Gel and PCR Clean-up kit and then assessed with Qubit and an Agilent 2100 Bioanalyzer. Sequencing of libraries was carried out on an Illumina MiSeq in 600-cycle, single-indexed, paired-end runs. Regarding the original processing steps: MiXCR versions 2.12 and 3.0.5 were used to process TRB sequences. Each unique CDR3 nucleotide sequence was counted as one clone, and only productive sequences with at least two reads were retained. The repertoire metrics were Shannon diversity, evenness, clonality (calculated as one minus evenness), and diversity profiles parameterized by alpha from 0 to 5. The IGoR algorithm was used to calculate generation probabilities of clones in the paired pre- and post-chemotherapy samples. The public reads were quality trimmed at Q25 with fastp and then assembled into clones with MiXCR by TCRdb, keeping productive beta chains. Each entry is one CDR3 protein sequence, shown with its most common DNA and genes. Here the V and J calls rest on TCRdb's processing, not on the authors' analysis. A total of approximately 5,900 distinct CDR3 sequences appear in this sample, 21% of them only once. The ten largest clones capture about 2.4% of the sample.

Genomic DNA extracted from peripheral blood, rather than sorted cells or RNA, was used as the source for amplification of TCR beta rearrangements. The CDR3 numbers 13 residues from cysteine through phenylalanine. The only DNA kept is the CDR3, 39 bases in frame from the first base. The junction shows trimming of 6 bases on V and 5 bases on J, and the gene matches do not reach 7 bases of it. The CDR1 and CDR2 encoded by the germline V gene (reference sequence) are WNHNN and SYGVQD. This clonotype was obtained from a human donor with a blood cancer. Specimen: blood. The chain links TRBV10-1 with TRBJ2-7; the junction holds 7 bases that match TRBD1. The CDR3 protein sequence reads: CASSDRVVHEQYF. The nucleotide sequence reads as follows: TGCGCCAGCAGCGACAGGGTTGTCCACGAGCAGTACTTC.